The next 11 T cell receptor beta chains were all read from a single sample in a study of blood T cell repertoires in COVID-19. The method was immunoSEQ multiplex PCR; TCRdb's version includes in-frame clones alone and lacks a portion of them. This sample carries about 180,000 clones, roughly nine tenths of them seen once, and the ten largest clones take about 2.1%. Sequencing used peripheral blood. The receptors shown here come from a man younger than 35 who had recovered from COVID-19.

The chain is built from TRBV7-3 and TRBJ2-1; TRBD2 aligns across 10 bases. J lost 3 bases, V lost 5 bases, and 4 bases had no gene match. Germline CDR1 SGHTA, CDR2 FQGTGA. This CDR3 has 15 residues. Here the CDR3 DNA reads TGTGCCAGCAGCACCGGGACTAGCGTCTACAATGAGCAGTTCTTC. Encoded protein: CASSTGTSVYNEQFF.

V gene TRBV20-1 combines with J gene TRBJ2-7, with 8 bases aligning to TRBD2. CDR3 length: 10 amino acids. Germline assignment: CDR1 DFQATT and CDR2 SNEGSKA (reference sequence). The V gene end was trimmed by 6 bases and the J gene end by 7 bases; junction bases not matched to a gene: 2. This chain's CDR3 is CSAAGGEQYF. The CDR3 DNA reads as TGCAGTGCCGCGGGGGGTGAGCAGTACTTC.

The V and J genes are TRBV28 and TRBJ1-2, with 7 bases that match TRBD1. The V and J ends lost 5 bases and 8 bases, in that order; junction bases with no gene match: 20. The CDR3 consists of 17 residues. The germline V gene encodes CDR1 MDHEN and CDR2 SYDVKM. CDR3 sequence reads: CASSPGSGRGGVRGYTF. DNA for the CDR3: TGTGCCAGCAGTCCCGGGTCAGGCAGAGGGGGCGTCAGGGGCTACACCTTC.

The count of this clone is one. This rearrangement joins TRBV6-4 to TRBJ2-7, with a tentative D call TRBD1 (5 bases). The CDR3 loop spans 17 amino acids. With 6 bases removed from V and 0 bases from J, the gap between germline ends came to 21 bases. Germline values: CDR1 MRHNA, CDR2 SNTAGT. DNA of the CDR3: TGTGCCAGCAGCTACCTCCCCATTAGGGGCCTCTCCTACGAGCAGTACTTC. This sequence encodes CASSYLPIRGLSYEQYF.

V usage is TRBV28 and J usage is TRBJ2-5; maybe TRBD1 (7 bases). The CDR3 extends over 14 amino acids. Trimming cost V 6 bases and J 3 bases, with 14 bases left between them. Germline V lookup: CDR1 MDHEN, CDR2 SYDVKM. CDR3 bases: TGTGCCAGCAGGCCGACAGGGAGGAAAGAGACCCAGTACTTC. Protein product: CASRPTGRKETQYF. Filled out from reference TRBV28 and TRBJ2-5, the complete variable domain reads DVKVTQSSRYLVKRTGEKVFLECVQDMDHENMFWYRQDPGLGLRLIYFSYDVKMKEKGDIPEGYSVSREKKERFSLILESASTNQTSMYLCASRPTGRKETQYFGPGTRLLVL.

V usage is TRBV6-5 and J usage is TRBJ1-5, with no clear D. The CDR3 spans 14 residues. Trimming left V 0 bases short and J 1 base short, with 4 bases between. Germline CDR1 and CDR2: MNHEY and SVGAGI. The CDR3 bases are TGTGCCAGCAGTTACTCGAGAAGCAATCAGCCCCAGCATTTT. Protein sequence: CASSYSRSNQPQHF.

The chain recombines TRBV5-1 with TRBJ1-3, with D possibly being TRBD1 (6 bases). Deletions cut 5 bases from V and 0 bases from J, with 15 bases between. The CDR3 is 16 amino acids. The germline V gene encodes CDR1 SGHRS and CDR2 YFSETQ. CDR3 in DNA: TGCGCCAGCAGTGTCGAGACAGGCTACTCTGGAAACACCATATATTTT. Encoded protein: CASSVETGYSGNTIYF.

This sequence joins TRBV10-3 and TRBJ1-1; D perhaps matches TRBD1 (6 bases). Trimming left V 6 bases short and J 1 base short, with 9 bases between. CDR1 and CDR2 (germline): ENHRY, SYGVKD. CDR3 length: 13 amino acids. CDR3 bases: TGTGCCATCAGCAGGGGAGAGAACACTGAAGCTTTCTTT. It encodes CAISRGENTEAFF.

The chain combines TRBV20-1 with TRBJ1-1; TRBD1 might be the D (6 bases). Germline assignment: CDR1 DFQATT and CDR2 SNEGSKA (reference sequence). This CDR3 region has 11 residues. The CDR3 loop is CRVDRHTEAFF. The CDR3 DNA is TGCAGAGTGGACAGACACACTGAAGCTTTCTTT.

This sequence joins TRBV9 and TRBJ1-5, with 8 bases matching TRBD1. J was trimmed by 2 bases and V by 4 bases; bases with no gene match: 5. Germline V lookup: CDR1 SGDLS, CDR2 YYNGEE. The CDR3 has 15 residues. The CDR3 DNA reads TGTGCCAGCAGCAAGACAGGGGTAGGCAATCAGCCCCAGCATTTT. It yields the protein CASSKTGVGNQPQHF.

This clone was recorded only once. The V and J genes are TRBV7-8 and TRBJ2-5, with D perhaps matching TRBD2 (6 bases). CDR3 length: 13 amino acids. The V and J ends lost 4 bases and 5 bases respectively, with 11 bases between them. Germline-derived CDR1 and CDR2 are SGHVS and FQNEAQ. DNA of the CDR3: TGTGCCAGCAGCTCCGACCGGGGGGAGACCCAGTACTTC. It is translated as CASSSDRGETQYF.